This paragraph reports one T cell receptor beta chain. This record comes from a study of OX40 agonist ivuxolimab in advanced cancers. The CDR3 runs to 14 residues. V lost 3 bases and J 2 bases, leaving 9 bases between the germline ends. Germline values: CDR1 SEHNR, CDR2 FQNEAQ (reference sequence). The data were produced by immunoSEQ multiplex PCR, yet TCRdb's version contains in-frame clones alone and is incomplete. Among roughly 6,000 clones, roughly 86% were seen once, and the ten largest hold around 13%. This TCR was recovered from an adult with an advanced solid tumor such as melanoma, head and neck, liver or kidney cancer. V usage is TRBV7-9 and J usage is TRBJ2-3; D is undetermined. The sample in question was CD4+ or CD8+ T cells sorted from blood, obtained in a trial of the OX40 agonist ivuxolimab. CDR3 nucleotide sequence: TGTGCCAGCAGCTTGGGCCCAGACACAGATACGCAGTATTTT. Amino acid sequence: CASSLGPDTDTQYF.